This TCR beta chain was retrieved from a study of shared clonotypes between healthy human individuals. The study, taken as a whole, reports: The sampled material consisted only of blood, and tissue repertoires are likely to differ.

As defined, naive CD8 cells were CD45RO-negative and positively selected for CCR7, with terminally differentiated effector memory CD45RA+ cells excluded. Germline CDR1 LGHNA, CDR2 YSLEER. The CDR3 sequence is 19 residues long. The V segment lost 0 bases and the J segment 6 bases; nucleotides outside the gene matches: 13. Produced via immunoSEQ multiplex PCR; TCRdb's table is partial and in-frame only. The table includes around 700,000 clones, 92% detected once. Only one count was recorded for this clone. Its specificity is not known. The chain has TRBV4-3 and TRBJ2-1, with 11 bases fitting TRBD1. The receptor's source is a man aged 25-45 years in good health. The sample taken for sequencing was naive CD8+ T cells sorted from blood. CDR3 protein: CASSQEVWSGTGGGNEQFF. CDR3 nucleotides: TGCGCCAGCAGCCAAGAAGTGTGGAGTGGGACAGGGGGGGGCAATGAGCAGTTCTTC.